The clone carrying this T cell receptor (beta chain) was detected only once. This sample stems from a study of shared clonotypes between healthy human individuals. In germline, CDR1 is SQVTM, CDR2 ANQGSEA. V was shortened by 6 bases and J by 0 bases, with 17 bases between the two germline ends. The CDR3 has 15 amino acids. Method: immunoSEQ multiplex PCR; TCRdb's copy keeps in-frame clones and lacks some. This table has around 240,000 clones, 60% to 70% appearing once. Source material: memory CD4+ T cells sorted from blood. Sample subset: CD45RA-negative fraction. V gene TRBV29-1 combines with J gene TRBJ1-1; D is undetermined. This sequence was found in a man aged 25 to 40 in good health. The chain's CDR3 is CSVSPGWGMNTEAFF. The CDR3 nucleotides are TGCAGCGTCTCACCGGGGTGGGGTATGAACACTGAAGCTTTCTTT.